Below are 24 T cell receptor beta chains sequenced from a single sample in a study of shared T cell receptors in the human thymus. Sequencing was performed with immunoSEQ multiplex PCR; in TCRdb, only in-frame clones are kept and a portion is missing. The table includes roughly 560,000 clones, 70% to 80% detected once. These data also featured in a second study, about human thymus T cells.

Sequenced material: thymocytes. These receptors all stem from a boy younger than two with a congenital heart defect.

V gene TRBV5-5 combines with J gene TRBJ1-1; 8 bases map to TRBD1. The CDR3 runs to 17 residues. Germline V gene data show CDR1 as SGHKS and CDR2 as YYEKEE (reference sequence). J was trimmed by 4 bases and V by 1 base; bases with no gene match: 12. The CDR3 sequence is CASSLWAGGRRSTEAFF. DNA for the CDR3: TGTGCCAGCAGCTTGTGGGCAGGGGGCCGGCGGAGCACTGAAGCTTTCTTT.

This clone has just a few counts. The J gene is TRBJ1-2, the V gene TRBV15; D gene uncertain. CDR1 and CDR2 from the germline V gene are LNHNV and YYDKDF (reference sequence). The length of the CDR3 is 13 residues. V dropped 9 bases and J dropped 1 base, with 12 bases sitting between them. This CDR3 is CATTDGINYGYTF. CDR3 coding DNA: TGTGCCACTACGGACGGGATTAACTATGGCTACACCTTC.

The J gene is TRBJ1-2, the V gene TRBV27, with 10 bases that match TRBD1. This CDR3 contains 16 residues. V dropped 6 bases and J dropped 1; count of bases not matched to a gene: 8. Germline CDR1 reads MNHEY; CDR2 reads SMNVEV (reference sequence). The CDR3 spells CASRPGQGPFNYGYTF. The CDR3, as DNA: TGTGCCAGCAGACCGGGACAGGGGCCCTTTAACTATGGCTACACCTTC.

This chain joins TRBV7-4 and TRBJ1-4, with 7 bases identical to TRBD1. V lost 6 bases and J lost 2; bases outside the gene matches: 3. The germline gives CDR1 SGHVT, CDR2 SQSDAQ. The CDR3 runs to 14 residues. This CDR3 is CASSQQGTNEKLFF. The CDR3 region has the DNA TGTGCCAGCAGTCAACAGGGGACTAATGAAAAACTGTTTTTT. Combining the CDR3 with reference TRBV7-4 and TRBJ1-4 gives the whole variable domain GAGVSQSPRYKVAKRGRDVALRCDSISGHVTLYWYRQTLGQGSEVLTYSQSDAQRDKSGRPSGRFSAERPERSVSTLKIQRTEQGDSAVYLCASSQQGTNEKLFFGSGTQLSVL.

This chain uses TRBV29-1 with TRBJ2-1; D is unclear. V was clipped by 7 bases and J by 4 bases, with 8 bases between them. The CDR3 length is 11 residues. The germline V gene has CDR1 SQVTM and CDR2 ANQGSEA. CDR3 sequence reads: CSAPYYNEQFF. Here the CDR3 DNA reads TGCAGCGCCCCGTATTACAATGAGCAGTTCTTC.

The chain has TRBV6-1 and TRBJ2-7, with 15 bases fitting TRBD2. CDR1 MNHNS and CDR2 SASEGT come from the germline V gene. The V and J ends lost 3 bases and 2 bases, in that order; junction bases with no gene match: 11. The CDR3 is 19 residues long. CDR3 sequence (DNA): TGTGCCAGCAGTGACCCAGGACTAGCGGGAGGGGAGGGGACCTACGAGCAGTACTTC. Amino acid sequence: CASSDPGLAGGEGTYEQYF.

V is TRBV4-3 and J is TRBJ1-2, with a weak D call TRBD1 (5 bases). Germline V gives CDR1 LGHNA, CDR2 YSLEER. CDR3 length: 14 residues. V lost 0 bases and J 1 base, leaving 6 bases between the germline ends. The CDR3 DNA follows: TGCGCCAGCAGCCAAGAGACAGATAACTATGGCTACACCTTC. It codes for CASSQETDNYGYTF.

This chain connects TRBV5-1 to TRBJ2-1; 7 nucleotides align to TRBD2. Trimming at V came to 0 bases and at J to 3 bases, leaving 6 bases not matched to a gene. The germline gives CDR1 SGHRS, CDR2 YFSETQ. The CDR3 totals 16 residues. The CDR3 region is CASSLEERGYYNEQFF. Written as DNA, the CDR3 is TGCGCCAGCAGCTTGGAGGAGCGGGGATACTACAATGAGCAGTTCTTC.

The rearrangement uses TRBV6-5 and TRBJ1-2, with D possibly being TRBD1 (6 bases). Germline V gene data show CDR1 as MNHEY and CDR2 as SVGAGI. The V and J ends lost 5 bases and 3 bases respectively, with 13 bases between them. CDR3 length: 14 amino acids. The CDR3 DNA reads as TGTGCCAGCAGTCACGGGACATCGGACTATGGCTACACCTTC. Encoded protein: CASSHGTSDYGYTF.

As for this clone: The sample carries other DNA sequences with the same CDR3. This chain links TRBV7-2 with TRBJ2-7, with TRBD1 matching over 7 bases. Germline V gene sequence: CDR1 SGHTA, CDR2 FQGNSA. The J segment lost 4 bases and the V segment lost 6 bases, leaving 9 bases of the junction unmatched. There are 14 residues in the CDR3. The CDR3 region has the DNA TGTGCCAGCAGATCCGGGACAGCCGATTACGAGCAGTACTTC. Its translation: CASRSGTADYEQYF. The full variable domain, completed using reference TRBV7-2 and TRBJ2-7, is GAGVSQSPSNKVTEKGKDVELRCDPISGHTALYWYRQSLGQGLEFLIYFQGNSAPDKSGLPSDRFSAERTGGSVSTLTIQRTQQEDSAVYLCASRSGTADYEQYFGPGTRLTVT.

This clone appeared once. The chain links TRBV14 to TRBJ2-2, with 7 positions matching TRBD1. The ends lost 0 bases at V and 4 bases at J; junction bases unmatched: 11. The CDR3 covers 18 residues. CDR1 is SGHDN and CDR2 is FVKESK in the germline V gene. The CDR3 coding sequence is TGTGCCAGCAGCCAAGAGGACGGGACAGCGAGGGGCACCGGGGAGCTGTTTTTT. The encoded protein is CASSQEDGTARGTGELFF.

This clone was counted a few times. V gene TRBV30 combines with J gene TRBJ1-3, with TRBD1 matching over 8 bases. The CDR3 covers 16 residues. J was trimmed by 3 bases and V by 1 base; bases with no gene match: 8. Germline V gives CDR1 GTSNPN, CDR2 SVGIG (reference sequence). CDR3 DNA sequence: TGTGCCTGGAGTGCCACGAAGGACAGGGATGGAAACACCATATATTTT. This gives the protein CAWSATKDRDGNTIYF.

The V gene is TRBV2, the J gene TRBJ2-7; D unclear. Germline assignment: CDR1 SNHLY and CDR2 FYNNEI. Trimming removed 0 bases at V and 3 bases at J, with 12 bases between. The CDR3 covers 15 residues. The CDR3 is CASSEALGGYYEQYF. CDR3 in DNA: TGTGCCAGCAGTGAAGCGCTCGGCGGTTACTACGAGCAGTACTTC.

The rearrangement links TRBV19 to TRBJ2-7; 11 bases are a match to TRBD2. V dropped 8 bases and J dropped 6; count of bases not matched to a gene: 9. The CDR3 runs to 14 residues. The V gene's germline CDR1 is LNHDA and CDR2 SQIVND (reference sequence). The CDR3: CASVRTSGSPEQYF. The CDR3 nucleotides read TGTGCCAGTGTACGGACTAGCGGGTCCCCCGAGCAGTACTTC.

This chain links TRBV7-2 with TRBJ2-7; 8 bases are a match to TRBD1. V shed 4 bases and J 2 bases; nucleotides not matched to a gene: 7. CDR3 length: 15 amino acids. Germline V gene data show CDR1 as SGHTA and CDR2 as FQGNSA. CDR3 region: CASSWGQDPPYEQYF. In nucleotides, the CDR3 is TGTGCCAGCAGCTGGGGACAGGACCCTCCCTACGAGCAGTACTTC.

This clone was seen a few times. This chain joins TRBV7-2 and TRBJ1-4; 7 nucleotides line up with TRBD1. CDR1 SGHTA and CDR2 FQGNSA come from the germline V gene. V gave up 3 bases and J gave up 5 bases; unmatched junction bases: 3. This CDR3 has 14 residues. CDR3 nucleotides: TGTGCCAGCAGCTTCGGCAGGGGGAATGAAAAACTGTTTTTT. Translated, it gives CASSFGRGNEKLFF. Full variable domain (missing parts from reference TRBV7-2 and TRBJ1-4): GAGVSQSPSNKVTEKGKDVELRCDPISGHTALYWYRQSLGQGLEFLIYFQGNSAPDKSGLPSDRFSAERTGGSVSTLTIQRTQQEDSAVYLCASSFGRGNEKLFFGSGTQLSVL.

In its sample, this clone was seen once. This chain links TRBV7-4 with TRBJ1-2; 7 nucleotides align to TRBD1. Losses at the gene ends were 6 bases for V and 4 bases for J; bases not matched to a gene: 8. Germline CDR1 is SGHVT and CDR2 is SQSDAQ. The CDR3 totals 14 residues. The CDR3 coding sequence is TGTGCCAGCAGTCCGGAGGGGGCCGTCTATGGCTACACCTTC. Amino acid sequence: CASSPEGAVYGYTF.

The V and J genes are TRBV28 and TRBJ1-5; D may be TRBD1 (5 bases). Trimming stripped 4 bases from V and 6 bases from J, with 10 bases between. The CDR3 loop spans 13 amino acids. Per the germline V gene, CDR1 is MDHEN and CDR2 is SYDVKM. The CDR3 DNA is TGTGCCAGCAGTTCATTTAGGGGTCAGCCCCAGCATTTT. It codes for CASSSFRGQPQHF. Complete variable domain (other parts from reference TRBV28 and TRBJ1-5): DVKVTQSSRYLVKRTGEKVFLECVQDMDHENMFWYRQDPGLGLRLIYFSYDVKMKEKGDIPEGYSVSREKKERFSLILESASTNQTSMYLCASSSFRGQPQHFGDGTRLSIL.

The rearrangement joins TRBV27 to TRBJ1-5; 8 positions match TRBD1. Germline assignment: CDR1 MNHEY and CDR2 SMNVEV (reference sequence). J gave up 6 bases and V 0 bases, and 4 bases lay outside the gene matches. The CDR3 contains 15 residues. CDR3 bases: TGTGCCAGCAGTTTATCCGCAGGGGGCGGTCAGCCCCAGCATTTT. Translated: CASSLSAGGGQPQHF.

The CDR3 nucleotides are TGTGCCAGCAGCATGAAGACTCACTCGTCGAATTCACCCCTCCACTTT. Amino acid sequence: CASSMKTHSSNSPLHF. This chain links TRBV7-9 with TRBJ1-6; D ambiguous. V was trimmed by 5 bases and J by 7 bases, leaving 18 bases between them. This CDR3 is 16 amino acids long. CDR1 SEHNR and CDR2 FQNEAQ come from the germline V gene (reference sequence).

The chain joins TRBV11-2 to TRBJ1-2; the D is unclear. The CDR3 is 13 amino acids. V lost 4 bases to trimming and J lost 4 bases, with 10 bases between them. Germline CDR1 and CDR2: SGHAT and FQNNGV. The CDR3 loop reads CASSSDSPYGYTF. The CDR3 region has the DNA TGTGCCAGCAGCTCCGACTCCCCCTATGGCTACACCTTC.

The chain couples TRBV5-4 to TRBJ2-2, with a possible D match to TRBD2 (5 bases). Looked up from germline, CDR1 is SGHNT and CDR2 is YYREEE (reference sequence). Trimming shortened V by 0 bases and J by 0 bases, and 9 bases separated the two germline ends. The CDR3 is made up of 16 amino acids. CDR3 DNA: TGTGCCAGCAGCTTGGACCGGGGAACGAACACCGGGGAGCTGTTTTTT. Translating gives CASSLDRGTNTGELFF.

This clone was observed a few times. V usage is TRBV25-1 and J usage is TRBJ2-1; possible D gene TRBD2, 5 bases. The CDR3 is 12 amino acids. Germline CDR1 reads MGHDK; CDR2 reads SYGVNS. V was pared by 11 bases and J by 6 bases, with 14 bases between. For the CDR3, the DNA is TGTGCCGTCCTCCTAGGAGGCAATGAGCAGTTCTTC. Its translation is CAVLLGGNEQFF.

This chain connects TRBV29-1 to TRBJ2-3; D perhaps matches TRBD2 (6 bases). The germline CDR1 and CDR2 sequences are SQVTM and ANQGSEA. The CDR3 has 11 residues. Trimming took off 5 bases at V and 3 bases at J, with 6 bases between the two ends. CDR3 sequence reads: CSVRGTDTQYF. The CDR3 DNA is TGCAGCGTTCGGGGGACAGATACGCAGTATTTT.